This TCR beta chain was captured by sequencing in a study of T-cell memory formation after mild COVID-19. Study information: In these data, TCR clusters were largely donor specific.

In its sample, this clonotype was seen a few times. The antigen is unknown. The V gene's germline CDR1 is SNHLY and CDR2 FYNNEI. With 7 bases removed from V and 1 base from J, the gap between germline ends came to 19 bases. The CDR3 consists of 16 residues. Study-wide findings and caveats: Cross-reactive memory seemingly joined, as some responding clones were found in pre-infection memory. Among CD4+ contracting clones, most were CM and EM, and CD8+ ones EMRA. Nothing showed for sure that second-wave clones peaking on day 37 were SARS-CoV-2 specific.

TCRdb recomputed calls from the 5' RACE reads with MiXCR, one row per CDR3 protein. Among hundreds of thousands of distinct CDR3 sequences listed, roughly 20% were seen once. The TCR sequence derives from an adult woman who had mild COVID-19 (a few samples of this study predate the infection). Cell type and time point are not known. J is TRBJ1-1 and V is TRBV2; D ambiguous. Sequenced sample: PBMCs or a T cell subset sorted from them (not recorded which). The CDR3 sequence: CASTRDRFSSNTEAFF. Written as DNA, the CDR3 is TGTGCCAGCACTCGCGACCGCTTTTCTTCGAACACTGAAGCTTTCTTT.